These 19 T cell receptor beta chains were sequenced from one sample in a study of T cell responses to AZD1222 COVID-19 vaccine. Here immunoSEQ multiplex PCR was the method, and the copy in TCRdb shows in-frame clones only, minus some. The sample carries about 150,000 clones, 90% recorded once. The material was peripheral blood, obtained on day 0 of AZD1222 vaccination. These receptors were collected from an adult in good health.

V and J are TRBV15 and TRBJ2-4; 10 bases agree with TRBD1. Germline-derived CDR1 and CDR2 are LNHNV and YYDKDF (reference sequence). Trimming cost V 4 bases and J 0 bases; bases outside gene matches: 6. The CDR3 totals 17 residues. The CDR3 region is CATSIFRDRGAKNIQYF. DNA for the CDR3: TGTGCCACCAGCATTTTCCGGGACAGGGGAGCCAAAAACATTCAGTACTTC.

V usage is TRBV27 and J usage is TRBJ1-6; a possible D gene is TRBD1 (6 bases). From germline, CDR1 is MNHEY and CDR2 SMNVEV (reference sequence). The V and J ends lost 1 base and 7 bases respectively, with 11 bases between them. This CDR3 has 15 amino acids. CDR3 in amino acids: CASSLWGRGNSPLHF. The CDR3 coding sequence is TGTGCCAGCAGTTTATGGGGCAGGGGAAATTCACCCCTCCACTTT.

The CDR3 DNA is TGTGCAAGTCTACCCCGGGACAGGGTACGGGGAGGGACCCAGTACTTC. Encoded protein: CASLPRDRVRGGTQYF. V gene TRBV12-2 combines with J gene TRBJ2-5; the table's D call, TRBD1, has no DNA check behind it. TRBV12-2 is a listed pseudogene. The CDR3 length is 16 residues.

This chain links TRBV7-6 with TRBJ1-2, with 8 nucleotides matching TRBD1. Looked up from germline, CDR1 is SGHVS and CDR2 is FNYEAQ. The CDR3 has 15 residues. Trimming removed 4 bases from V and 4 bases from J; junction bases left unmatched: 8. The CDR3 spells CASSSSGGAAYGYTF. CDR3 nucleotides: TGTGCCAGCAGCTCTTCAGGGGGCGCCGCCTATGGCTACACCTTC.

This clone occurred many times. This sequence joins TRBV6-2 or TRBV6-3 and TRBJ2-7, with D tentatively TRBD1 (5 bases). Per germline, CDR1 MNHEY and CDR2 SVGEGT. Trimming shortened V by 3 bases and J by 2 bases, and 14 bases separated the two germline ends. This CDR3 has 15 amino acids. CDR3 bases: TGTGCCAGCAGTTATCGGCGGACACTGACCTACGAGCAGTACTTC. Protein product: CASSYRRTLTYEQYF.

This chain uses TRBV7-2 with TRBJ2-7; tentative D call: TRBD2 (6 bases). Trimming stripped 5 bases from V and 5 bases from J, with 16 bases between. Looked up from germline, CDR1 is SGHTA and CDR2 is FQGNSA. The CDR3 sequence is 14 residues long. CDR3 in DNA: TGTGCCAGCAGCCCCTGGACTAAGGGGAACGAGCAGTACTTC. As protein: CASSPWTKGNEQYF.

The rearrangement links TRBV7-2 to TRBJ1-6; D uncertain. In germline, CDR1 is SGHTA, CDR2 FQGNSA. Deletions cut 5 bases from V and 5 bases from J, with 13 bases between. This CDR3 spans 15 amino acids. CDR3 sequence: CASSPEGWDNSPLHF. DNA for the CDR3: TGTGCCAGCAGCCCTGAGGGTTGGGATAATTCACCCCTCCACTTT.

The rearrangement uses TRBV9 and TRBJ1-2; D uncertain. Deletions cut 0 bases from V and 1 base from J, with 4 bases between. The CDR3 has 13 amino acids. From germline, CDR1 is SGDLS and CDR2 YYNGEE. The CDR3 spells CASSVGYNYGYTF. The CDR3 coding sequence is TGTGCCAGCAGCGTAGGATATAACTATGGCTACACCTTC.

The chain recombines TRBV19 with TRBJ1-5; no definite D call. Germline V gene data show CDR1 as LNHDA and CDR2 as SQIVND (reference sequence). The V end lost 5 bases, the J end lost 4 bases, and 18 bases lay between the germline ends. The length of the CDR3 is 16 residues. CDR3 sequence: CASSGGLVSPNQPQHF. CDR3 nucleotide sequence: TGTGCCAGTAGTGGAGGGCTGGTATCCCCAAATCAGCCCCAGCATTTT. The full variable domain, rest sourced from reference TRBV19 and TRBJ1-5, is DGGITQSPKYLFRKEGQNVTLSCEQNLNHDAMYWYRQDPGQGLRLIYYSQIVNDFQKGDIAEGYSVSREKKESFPLTVTSAQKNPTAFYLCASSGGLVSPNQPQHFGDGTRLSIL.

The rearrangement links TRBV4-3 to TRBJ1-4, with D perhaps TRBD1 (5 bases). Per the germline V gene, CDR1 is LGHNA and CDR2 is YSLEER. The V end was cut by 4 bases, the J end by 6 bases, with 15 bases between. The CDR3 length is 15 residues. CDR3 in amino acids: CASSRRRGRDEKLFF. DNA for the CDR3: TGCGCCAGCAGCCGGAGAAGGGGCCGCGATGAAAAACTGTTTTTT.

The chain has TRBV11-2 and TRBJ1-4; 7 nucleotides match TRBD1. This CDR3 is built from 17 residues. The trim removed 5 bases at V and 8 bases at J, leaving 17 bases unmatched. CDR1 is SGHAT and CDR2 is FQNNGV in the germline V gene. The CDR3 nucleotides are TGTGCCAGCAGCCGGGACAGAGGTACCGCGGGGAAAGAAAAACTGTTTTTT. Residues: CASSRDRGTAGKEKLFF.

The chain employs TRBV3-1 (or the pseudogene TRBV3-2) and TRBJ2-3; TRBD2 matches 12 bases. Germline CDR1 is LGHDT and CDR2 is YNNKEL (reference sequence). This CDR3 spans 17 amino acids. V trimming: 4 bases; J trimming: 2 bases; junction bases outside the gene matches: 7. CDR3 DNA sequence: TGTGCCAGCAGCCCCTTATCTAGCGGGAGGGCCACAGATACGCAGTATTTT. Its translation: CASSPLSSGRATDTQYF.

The chain carries TRBV2 and TRBJ2-2, with 7 bases identical to TRBD1. Trimming took 6 bases from V and 1 from J; bases not matched to a gene: 8. Germline-derived CDR1 and CDR2 are SNHLY and FYNNEI. This CDR3 spans 16 amino acids. CDR3 protein: CASRPTDRENTGELFF. CDR3 in DNA: TGTGCCAGCAGGCCCACCGACAGGGAGAACACCGGGGAGCTGTTTTTT.

This sequence joins TRBV5-1 and TRBJ2-1; TRBD2 matches at 8 bases. Trimming took 5 bases from V and 7 from J; bases not matched to a gene: 14. Germline lookup yields CDR1 SGHRS and CDR2 YFSETQ. This CDR3 is built from 16 residues. The DNA of the CDR3 is TGCGCCAGCAGGTACCAACTAGCGGATGCCGGGAATGAGCAGTTCTTC. This gives the protein CASRYQLADAGNEQFF.

This clone was seen only once. This chain links TRBV18 with TRBJ2-3; D assignment may be TRBD1 or TRBD2 (5 bases each). This CDR3 spans 14 amino acids. Trimming removed 5 bases at V and 4 bases at J, with 13 bases between. Germline CDR1 KGHSH, CDR2 LQKENI. CDR3 residues: CASSEGAGADTQYF. The CDR3, as DNA: TGTGCCAGCTCAGAAGGGGCGGGCGCAGATACGCAGTATTTT.

The sample holds one count of this clone. V gene TRBV12-5 combines with J gene TRBJ1-1; possibly TRBD1 for D (5 bases). V was trimmed by 1 base and J by 1 base, leaving 7 bases between them. Looked up from germline, CDR1 is LGHNT and CDR2 is FRNRAP. CDR3 size: 14 residues. The CDR3 DNA reads as TGTGCTAGTGGTTTGGGACAGAGGAACACTGAAGCTTTCTTT. It encodes CASGLGQRNTEAFF.

The chain links TRBV3-1 (or the pseudogene TRBV3-2) to TRBJ1-2, with D uncertain. Trimming took off 1 base at V and 3 bases at J, with 9 bases between the two ends. CDR1 is LGHDT, CDR2 YNNKEL, per germline (reference sequence). The CDR3 has 14 amino acids. This CDR3 is CASSQGQRDYGYTF. As DNA, the CDR3 is TGTGCCAGCAGCCAAGGTCAGCGAGACTATGGCTACACCTTC.

The CDR3 nucleotides read TGTGCCAGCAGGGGAGCGGGGGGGCGCGAGACCCAGTACTTC. This sequence encodes CASRGAGGRETQYF. The chain couples TRBV28 to TRBJ2-5, with 10 positions matching TRBD2. The CDR3 loop spans 14 amino acids. With 6 bases clipped from V and 5 bases from J, the junction kept 6 bases outside the gene matches. Germline CDR1 and CDR2: MDHEN and SYDVKM.

The J gene is TRBJ2-7, the V gene TRBV30; unclear D gene. Between the trimmed V and J ends, which lost 0 bases and 5 bases, there was a span of 14 bases. This CDR3 region has 14 residues. Germline CDR1 and CDR2: GTSNPN and SVGIG (reference sequence). The CDR3 here is CAWSVLFPIHEQYF. The CDR3 DNA follows: TGTGCCTGGAGTGTACTCTTCCCCATCCACGAGCAGTACTTC.